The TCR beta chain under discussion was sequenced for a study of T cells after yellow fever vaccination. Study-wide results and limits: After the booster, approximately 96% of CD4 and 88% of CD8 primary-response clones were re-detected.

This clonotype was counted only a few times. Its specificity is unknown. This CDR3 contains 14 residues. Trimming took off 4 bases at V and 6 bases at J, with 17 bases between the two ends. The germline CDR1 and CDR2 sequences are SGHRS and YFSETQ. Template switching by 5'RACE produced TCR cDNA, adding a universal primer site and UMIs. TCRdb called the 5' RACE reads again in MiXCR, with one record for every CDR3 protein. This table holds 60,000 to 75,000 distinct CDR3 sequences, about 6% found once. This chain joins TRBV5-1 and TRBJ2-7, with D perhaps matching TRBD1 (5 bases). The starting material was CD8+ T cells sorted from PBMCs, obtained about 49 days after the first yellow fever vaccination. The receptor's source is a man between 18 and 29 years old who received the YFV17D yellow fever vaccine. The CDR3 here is CASSPGPGLLEQYF. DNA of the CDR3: TGCGCCAGCAGCCCTGGTCCAGGGTTGCTCGAGCAGTACTTC. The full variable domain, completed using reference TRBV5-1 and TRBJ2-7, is KAGVTQTPRYLIKTRGQQVTLSCSPISGHRSVSWYQQTPGQGLQFLFEYFSETQRNKGNFPGRFSGRQFSNSRSEMNVSTLELGDSALYLCASSPGPGLLEQYFGPGTRLTVT.